The clone carrying this T cell receptor beta chain was recorded a few times. CDR3 size: 15 residues. V lost 3 bases to trimming and J lost 1 base, with 10 bases between them. The sample comes from a study of blood T cells in healthy people across ages. Drawn from each donor were roughly 9.4 milliliters of peripheral blood. A J-beta primer mix and a sample-barcoded 5' primer were used in a second PCR of roughly 7 to 12 cycles. MiXCR was run by TCRdb on the 5' RACE reads, yielding one entry per CDR3 protein. The profile shows about a million distinct CDR3 sequences, roughly two fifths of them singletons.

The chain joins TRBV12-3 or TRBV12-4 to TRBJ1-5; no clear D gene. Material: blood. The sequence came from a man between 18 and 29 years old in good health. Here the CDR3 DNA reads TGTGCCAGCAGTTTTCGCAGTTTCAGCAATCAGCCCCAGCATTTT. This gives the protein CASSFRSFSNQPQHF.